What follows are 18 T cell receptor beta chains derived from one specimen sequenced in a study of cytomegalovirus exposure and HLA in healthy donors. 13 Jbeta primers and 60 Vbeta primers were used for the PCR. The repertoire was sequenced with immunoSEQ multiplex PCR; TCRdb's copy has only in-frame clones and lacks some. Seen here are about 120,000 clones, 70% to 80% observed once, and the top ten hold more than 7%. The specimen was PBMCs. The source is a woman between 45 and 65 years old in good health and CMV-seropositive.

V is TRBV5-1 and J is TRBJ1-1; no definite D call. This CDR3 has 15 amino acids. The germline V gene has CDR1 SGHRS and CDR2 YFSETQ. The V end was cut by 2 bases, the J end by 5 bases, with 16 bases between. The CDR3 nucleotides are TGCGCCAGCAGCTTAGGGATCCGGGAAACTACTGAAGCTTTCTTT. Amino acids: CASSLGIRETTEAFF.

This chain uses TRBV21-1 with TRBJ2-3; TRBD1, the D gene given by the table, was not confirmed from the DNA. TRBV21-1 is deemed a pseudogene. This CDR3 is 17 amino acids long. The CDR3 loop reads CASSTLQGRGKTDTQYF. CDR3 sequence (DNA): TGTGCCAGCAGCACTCTCCAGGGAAGGGGTAAGACAGATACGCAGTATTTT.

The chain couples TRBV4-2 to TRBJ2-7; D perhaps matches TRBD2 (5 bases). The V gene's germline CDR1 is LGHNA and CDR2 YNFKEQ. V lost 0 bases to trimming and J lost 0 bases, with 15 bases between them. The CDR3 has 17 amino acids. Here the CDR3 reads CASSQDILGRSSYEQYF. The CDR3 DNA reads TGTGCCAGCAGCCAAGATATCCTGGGGAGAAGCTCCTACGAGCAGTACTTC.

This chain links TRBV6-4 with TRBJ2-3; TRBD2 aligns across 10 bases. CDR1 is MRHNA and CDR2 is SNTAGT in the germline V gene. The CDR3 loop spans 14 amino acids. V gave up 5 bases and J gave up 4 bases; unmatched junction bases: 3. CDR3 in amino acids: CASSLLAGPDTQYF. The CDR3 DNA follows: TGTGCCAGCAGTTTACTAGCGGGACCAGATACGCAGTATTTT.

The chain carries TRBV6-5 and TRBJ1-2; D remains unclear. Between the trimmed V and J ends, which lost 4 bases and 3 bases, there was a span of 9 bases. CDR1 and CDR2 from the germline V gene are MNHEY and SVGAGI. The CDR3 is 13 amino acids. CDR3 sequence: CASSWAKHYGYTF. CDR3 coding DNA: TGTGCCAGCAGTTGGGCCAAGCACTATGGCTACACCTTC.

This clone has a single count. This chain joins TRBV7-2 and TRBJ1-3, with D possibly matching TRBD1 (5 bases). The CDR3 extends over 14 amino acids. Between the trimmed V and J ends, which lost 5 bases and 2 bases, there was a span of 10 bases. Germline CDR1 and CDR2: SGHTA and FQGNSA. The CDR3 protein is CASSRGPAGNTIYF. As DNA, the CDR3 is TGTGCCAGCAGCAGGGGTCCCGCTGGAAACACCATATATTTT.

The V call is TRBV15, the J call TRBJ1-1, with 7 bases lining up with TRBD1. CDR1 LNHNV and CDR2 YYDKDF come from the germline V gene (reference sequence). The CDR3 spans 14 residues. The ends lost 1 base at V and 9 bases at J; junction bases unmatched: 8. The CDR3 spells CATSRGTTGSKAFF. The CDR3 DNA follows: TGTGCCACCAGCAGAGGGACGACAGGGTCTAAAGCTTTCTTT.

The CDR3 protein is CASTGGPNTEAFF. CDR3 bases: TGTGCCAGCACGGGGGGACCGAACACTGAAGCTTTCTTT. V and J are TRBV2 and TRBJ1-1; the D gene is possibly TRBD1 (5 bases). CDR1 is SNHLY and CDR2 is FYNNEI in the germline V gene. The CDR3 is 13 amino acids. V was cut by 7 bases and J by 1 base, with 10 bases left in between.

The chain's CDR3 is CASSFLPRDTQYF. The CDR3 coding sequence is TGTGCCAGCAGCTTTCTTCCCCGGGATACGCAGTATTTT. The V call is TRBV11-2, the J call TRBJ2-3; no definite D call. This CDR3 has 13 residues. Looked up from germline, CDR1 is SGHAT and CDR2 is FQNNGV. The V end lost 3 bases, the J end lost 6 bases, and 10 bases lay between the germline ends.

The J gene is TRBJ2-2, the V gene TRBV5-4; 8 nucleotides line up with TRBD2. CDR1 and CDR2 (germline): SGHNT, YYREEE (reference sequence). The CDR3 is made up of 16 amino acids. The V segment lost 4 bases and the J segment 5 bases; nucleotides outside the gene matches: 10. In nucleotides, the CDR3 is TGTGCCAGCAGCCCCCCGGAGGGCGGGAGGACCGGGGAGCTGTTTTTT. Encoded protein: CASSPPEGGRTGELFF. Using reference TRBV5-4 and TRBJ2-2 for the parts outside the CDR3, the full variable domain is ETGVTQSPTHLIKTRGQQVTLRCSSQSGHNTVSWYQQALGQGPQFIFQYYREEENGRGNFPPRFSGLQFPNYSSELNVNALELDDSALYLCASSPPEGGRTGELFFGEGSRLTVL.

The DNA for the CDR3 is TGTGCCAGCAGGGGACAGGGTCGAAATCAGCCCCAGCATTTT. It codes for CASRGQGRNQPQHF. This chain connects TRBV6-5 to TRBJ1-5, with 9 bases identical to TRBD1. The CDR3 runs to 14 residues. From germline, CDR1 is MNHEY and CDR2 SVGAGI. Trimming took 6 bases from V and 4 from J; bases not matched to a gene: 4.

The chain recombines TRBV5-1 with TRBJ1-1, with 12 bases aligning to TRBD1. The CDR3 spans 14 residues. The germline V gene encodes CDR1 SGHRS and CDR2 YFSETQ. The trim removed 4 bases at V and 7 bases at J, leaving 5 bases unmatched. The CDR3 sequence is CASSLGQGANEAFF. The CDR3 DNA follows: TGCGCCAGCAGCCTGGGACAGGGGGCCAATGAAGCTTTCTTT.

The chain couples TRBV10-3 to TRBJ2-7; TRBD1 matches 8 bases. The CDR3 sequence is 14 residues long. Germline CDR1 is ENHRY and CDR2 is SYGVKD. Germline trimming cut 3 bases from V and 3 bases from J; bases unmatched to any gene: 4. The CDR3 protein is CAISERTGIYEQYF. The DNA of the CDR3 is TGTGCCATCAGTGAAAGGACAGGGATCTACGAGCAGTACTTC.

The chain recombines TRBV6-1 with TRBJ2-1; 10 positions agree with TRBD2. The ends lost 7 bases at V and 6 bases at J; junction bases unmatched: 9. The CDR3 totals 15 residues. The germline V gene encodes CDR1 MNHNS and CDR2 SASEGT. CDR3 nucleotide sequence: TGTGCCAGCACTGCTGAAGCGGGAGGGCCCAATGAGCAGTTCTTC. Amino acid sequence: CASTAEAGGPNEQFF.

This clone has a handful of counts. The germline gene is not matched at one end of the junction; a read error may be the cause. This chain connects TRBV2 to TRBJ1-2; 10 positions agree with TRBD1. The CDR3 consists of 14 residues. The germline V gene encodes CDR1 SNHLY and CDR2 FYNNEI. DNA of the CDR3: TGTGCCAGCAGGGACTCGGGACAGGGGCTTAAGAGGGCCTTC. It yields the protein CASRDSGQGLKRAF. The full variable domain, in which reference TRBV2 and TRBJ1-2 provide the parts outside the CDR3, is EPEVTQTPSHQVTQMGQEVILRCVPISNHLYFYWYRQILGQKVEFLVSFYNNEISEKSEIFDDQFSVERPDGSNFTLKIRSTKLEDSAMYFCASRDSGQGLKRAFGSGTRLTVV.

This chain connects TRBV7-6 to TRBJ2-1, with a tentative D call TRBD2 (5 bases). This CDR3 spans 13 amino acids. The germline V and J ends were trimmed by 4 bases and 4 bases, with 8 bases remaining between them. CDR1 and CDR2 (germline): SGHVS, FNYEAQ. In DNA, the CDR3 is TGTGCCAGCAGCTCCGGGGAATACAATGAGCAGTTCTTC. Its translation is CASSSGEYNEQFF. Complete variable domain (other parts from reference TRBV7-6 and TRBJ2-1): GAGVSQSPRYKVTKRGQDVALRCDPISGHVSLYWYRQALGQGPEFLTYFNYEAQQDKSGLPNDRFSAERPEGSISTLTIQRTEQRDSAMYRCASSSGEYNEQFFGPGTRLTVL.

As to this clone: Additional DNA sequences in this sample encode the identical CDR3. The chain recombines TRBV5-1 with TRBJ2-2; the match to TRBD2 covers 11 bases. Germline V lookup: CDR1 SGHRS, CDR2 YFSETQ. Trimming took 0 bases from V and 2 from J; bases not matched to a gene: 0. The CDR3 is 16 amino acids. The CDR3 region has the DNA TGCGCCAGCAGCTTGGGACTAGCGGGAAACACCGGGGAGCTGTTTTTT. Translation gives CASSLGLAGNTGELFF.

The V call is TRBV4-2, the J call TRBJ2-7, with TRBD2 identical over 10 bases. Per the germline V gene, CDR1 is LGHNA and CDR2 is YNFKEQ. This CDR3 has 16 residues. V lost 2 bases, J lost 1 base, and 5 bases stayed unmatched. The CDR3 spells CASSQIGTSVSYEQYF. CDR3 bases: TGTGCCAGCAGCCAAATTGGGACTAGCGTATCCTACGAGCAGTACTTC.